The present T cell receptor delta chain was sequenced within a study of gamma-delta T cells after stem cell transplantation. TCRdb made new clone calls on the RT-PCR reads using CATT. The sample consists of around 8,400 delta-chain clones, roughly 15% of them appearing once. V lost 5 bases and J lost 4; bases outside the gene matches: 25. CDR1 and CDR2 from the germline V gene are NSMFDY and ISSIKDK. The CDR3 is made up of 19 amino acids. This chain uses TRAV29/DV5 with TRDJ1; 8 bases are shared with TRDD3. The clonotype originates from a human donor. It is not recorded whose cells these are; they may come from a transplant donor. Specimen: gamma-delta T cells. In DNA, the CDR3 is TGTGCAGCGATCACGGCCTTCCGTCCTGGGGGACCGTACGGCGATAAACTCATCTTT. Translated, it gives CAAITAFRPGGPYGDKLIF.